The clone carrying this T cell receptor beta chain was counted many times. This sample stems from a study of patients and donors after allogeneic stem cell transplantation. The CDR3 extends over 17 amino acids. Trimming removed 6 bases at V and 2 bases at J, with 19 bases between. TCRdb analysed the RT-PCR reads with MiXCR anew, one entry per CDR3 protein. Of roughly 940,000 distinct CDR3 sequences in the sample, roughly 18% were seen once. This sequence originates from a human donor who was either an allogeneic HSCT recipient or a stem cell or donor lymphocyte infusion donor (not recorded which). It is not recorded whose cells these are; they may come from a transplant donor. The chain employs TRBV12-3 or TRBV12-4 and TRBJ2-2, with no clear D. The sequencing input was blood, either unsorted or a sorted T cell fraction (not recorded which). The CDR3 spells CASRLGKPAFNTGELFF. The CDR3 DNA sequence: TGTGCCAGCAGACTCGGCAAACCGGCCTTTAACACCGGGGAGCTGTTTTTT.